This T cell receptor (beta chain) was retrieved from a study of shared clonotypes between healthy human individuals. Overall study findings and caveats: Among donors, clonotype sharing was expected to be affected by sequencing depth. Large depth notwithstanding, sorted-subset sequencing proved incomplete by rarefaction.

Study donors comprised healthy, HIV-negative adults devoid of recent acute infection or vaccination. A CD45RA+ naive subset and a CD45RA-negative memory subset were split from CD4+ cells. The CDR3 sequence is 21 residues long. V shed 4 bases, J shed 0 bases, and the junction held 15 bases outside the gene matches. Germline lookup yields CDR1 MNHEY and CDR2 SMNVEV (reference sequence). On this clone: Its antigen is undetermined.

The assay was immunoSEQ multiplex PCR, and TCRdb's table has in-frame clones only and misses some. The sample carries fewer than 400,000 clones, about 74% recorded once. Material: memory CD4+ T cells sorted from blood. Subset denoted: CD45RA-negative fraction. This receptor was taken from a man aged 25-45 years in good health. The V call is TRBV27, the J call TRBJ2-1, with 13 bases aligning to TRBD2. This chain's CDR3 is CASSSLLRLTSGRSSYNEQFF. The CDR3 region has the DNA TGTGCCAGCAGTTCGTTATTGCGGCTGACTAGCGGGAGGAGCTCCTACAATGAGCAGTTCTTC.